This TCR beta chain stems from a study of cytomegalovirus exposure and HLA in healthy donors. Looking at the study overall: Early released data had roughly 81 million unique TCRs, all coming from HLA-typed donors.

With 60 Vbeta and 13 Jbeta primers, the PCR was carried out. Repertoires were generated with immunoSEQ multiplex PCR, while TCRdb's copy carries only in-frame clones and drops some. The table has 65,000 or so clones, 62% seen once. Of note for this clone: Antigen specificity is unknown.

Every donor was a healthy person donating bone marrow. General study points: Analysis was performed later, and it showed HLA-associated TCR beta chains to be more clonally expanded than equally common others.

Germline CDR1 is SEHNR and CDR2 is FQNEAQ (reference sequence). The CDR3 runs to 13 residues. V dropped 5 bases and J dropped 2 bases, with 9 bases sitting between them. Sequenced input: PBMCs. This receptor was taken from a man aged 25-45 years in good health and CMV-seronegative. The chain has TRBV7-9 and TRBJ1-2, with a possible D match to TRBD1 (5 bases). The CDR3 reads CASSHRGNYGYTF. The CDR3 DNA is TGTGCCAGCAGCCATCGGGGGAACTATGGCTACACCTTC. The whole variable domain, filled in from reference TRBV7-9 and TRBJ1-2, reads DTGVSQNPRHKITKRGQNVTFRCDPISEHNRLYWYRQTLGQGPEFLTYFQNEAQLEKSRLLSDRFSAERPKGSFSTLEIQRTEQGDSAMYLCASSHRGNYGYTFGSGTRLTVV.